This passage covers 25 T cell receptor beta chains from one sample sequenced in a study of T-cell memory formation after mild COVID-19 (dated by TCRdb to about 2021). Library preparation used 5' RACE. Sequencing used an Illumina NovaSeq 6000. TCRdb took the public reads, trimmed them with fastp at Q25, ran MiXCR for clone calling and kept in-frame beta chains. For every CDR3 protein sequence, its rows merge into one entry that carries the most common genes and DNA. The sample contains about half a million distinct CDR3 sequences, around a sixth of them found a single time. 9% to 15% of the sample is held by the ten biggest clonotypes. Material for sequencing was PBMCs or a T cell subset sorted from them (not recorded which). The receptor set was obtained from an adult woman who had mild COVID-19 (a few samples of this study predate the infection). The sample titles of this study are shuffled in the database, so cell type and time point are left out; the donor was told from shared clones.

The chain carries TRBV24-1 and TRBJ1-1; no reliable D call. This CDR3 comprises 12 residues. V lost 5 bases to trimming and J lost 6 bases, with 9 bases between them. Germline V lookup: CDR1 KGHDR, CDR2 SFDVKD. CDR3 region: CATSAGVSEAFF. CDR3 DNA sequence: TGTGCCACCAGTGCTGGAGTATCTGAAGCTTTCTTT.

As regards this clonotype: Likely a read error: the CDR3 ends without its conserved phenylalanine or tryptophan. Because the CDR3's place on the DNA is in doubt, the DNA is left out and the CDR3 is given as listed by TCRdb. This chain joins TRBV6-5 and TRBJ1-1; the table assigns TRBD1, which was not confirmed against the DNA. Germline V gene sequence: CDR1 MNHEY, CDR2 SVGAGI. The CDR3 has 10 amino acids, counting both end residues. The CDR3 loop is CASSPRRGLY.

This clonotype was recorded a few times. This chain uses TRBV5-1 with TRBJ2-7; D may match TRBD1 or TRBD2 (5 bases each). The CDR3 sequence is 13 residues long. The V and J ends lost 1 base and 6 bases respectively, with 11 bases between them. Germline V gene sequence: CDR1 SGHRS, CDR2 YFSETQ. The CDR3 protein is CASSLMRGSEQYF. CDR3 in DNA: TGCGCCAGCAGCTTGATGAGGGGATCCGAGCAGTACTTC.

The sample holds a few counts of this clonotype. V usage is TRBV6-5 and J usage is TRBJ2-7, with 9 bases that match TRBD1. CDR3 length: 16 amino acids. V gave up 2 bases and J gave up 6 bases; unmatched junction bases: 11. Germline-derived CDR1 and CDR2 are MNHEY and SVGAGI. Written as DNA, the CDR3 is TGTGCCAGCAGTTACCCCCCAGGGACAGGGTTTTCCGAGCAGTACTTC. Protein product: CASSYPPGTGFSEQYF.

This clonotype came up a few times. The chain has TRBV20-1 and TRBJ1-2, with D tentatively TRBD1 (5 bases). This CDR3 comprises 15 residues. Germline loops: CDR1 DFQATT, CDR2 SNEGSKA (reference sequence). The germline V and J ends were trimmed by 3 bases and 5 bases, with 19 bases remaining between them. The CDR3 coding sequence is TGCAGTGCTAGTATGTCAACCGGGACTGATTATGGCTACACCTTC. Protein: CSASMSTGTDYGYTF.

In DNA form, the CDR3 reads TGCGCCAGCAGCTTGGCACAGGGGAGTGGTGAAAAACTGTTTTTT. Translating gives CASSLAQGSGEKLFF. The chain is built from TRBV5-1 and TRBJ1-4, with 7 bases aligning to TRBD1. With 0 bases clipped from V and 7 bases from J, the junction kept 6 bases outside the gene matches. CDR1 SGHRS and CDR2 YFSETQ come from the germline V gene. The CDR3 sequence is 15 residues long.

This clonotype was observed a handful of times. This rearrangement joins TRBV5-5 to TRBJ2-5; 8 positions match TRBD2. Germline lookup yields CDR1 SGHKS and CDR2 YYEKEE (reference sequence). The CDR3 runs to 16 residues. With 4 bases clipped from V and 5 bases from J, the junction kept 13 bases outside the gene matches. The DNA for the CDR3 is TGTGCCAGCAGCACTCACCTGACTAGCGCCGTGGAGACCCAGTACTTC. It translates to CASSTHLTSAVETQYF.

The chain joins TRBV12-3 or TRBV12-4 to TRBJ1-4; 7 nucleotides agree with TRBD1. Trimming at V came to 4 bases and at J to 4 bases, leaving 3 bases not matched to a gene. The length of the CDR3 is 14 residues. CDR3 loop: CASSWTGSNEKLFF. CDR3 sequence (DNA): TGTGCCAGCAGTTGGACAGGTAGTAATGAAAAACTGTTTTTT.

The V gene is TRBV19, the J gene TRBJ1-1; D not certain. The CDR3 extends over 13 amino acids. Deletions cut 3 bases from V and 0 bases from J, with 5 bases between. Germline V gene data show CDR1 as LNHDA and CDR2 as SQIVND (reference sequence). The CDR3 sequence: CASSMSMNTEAFF. Written as DNA, the CDR3 is TGTGCCAGTAGTATGTCTATGAACACTGAAGCTTTCTTT.

The chain joins TRBV11-3 to TRBJ2-1; D is perhaps TRBD1 or TRBD2 (6 bases each). Per the germline V gene, CDR1 is SGHNT and CDR2 is YENEEA. This CDR3 contains 16 residues. The germline V and J ends were trimmed by 4 bases and 3 bases, with 16 bases remaining between them. In DNA form, the CDR3 reads TGTGCCAGCAGCTCCCTCAACGGGGGCCACTACAATGAGCAGTTCTTC. This sequence encodes CASSSLNGGHYNEQFF.

This clonotype appeared many times. This chain joins TRBV7-9 and TRBJ1-1; unclear D gene. The CDR3 sequence is 11 residues long. Trimming cost V 2 bases and J 8 bases, with 6 bases left between them. Germline assignment: CDR1 SEHNR and CDR2 FQNEAQ (reference sequence). For the CDR3, the DNA is TGTGCCAGCAGCTTAACGAGGGAAGCTTTCTTT. Translated, it gives CASSLTREAFF. The full variable domain, rest sourced from reference TRBV7-9 and TRBJ1-1, is DTGVSQNPRHKITKRGQNVTFRCDPISEHNRLYWYRQTLGQGPEFLTYFQNEAQLEKSRLLSDRFSAERPKGSFSTLEIQRTEQGDSAMYLCASSLTREAFFGQGTRLTVV.

This rearrangement joins TRBV5-1 to TRBJ2-1; TRBD1 is a possible D gene (6 bases). This CDR3 spans 13 amino acids. Trimming shortened V by 3 bases and J by 5 bases, and 9 bases separated the two germline ends. Germline CDR1 is SGHRS and CDR2 is YFSETQ. In DNA form, the CDR3 reads TGCGCCAGCAGCTGGGACAATAACAATGAGCAGTTCTTC. The encoded protein is CASSWDNNNEQFF.

This clonotype was recorded a few times. CDR3 in amino acids: CASSSSTGFEQYF. CDR3 nucleotides: TGTGCCAGCAGCTCTTCGACAGGGTTCGAGCAGTACTTC. The chain has TRBV11-2 and TRBJ2-7; 7 bases are a match to TRBD1. Unmatched junction bases numbered 6, after V lost 4 bases and J lost 6 bases. Germline assignment: CDR1 SGHAT and CDR2 FQNNGV. This CDR3 has 13 amino acids.

The J gene is TRBJ2-3, the V gene TRBV28, with 9 bases aligning to TRBD2. The CDR3 covers 17 residues. The V gene's germline CDR1 is MDHEN and CDR2 SYDVKM. With V trimmed by 3 bases and J by 0 bases, 7 bases remained unmatched. This CDR3 is CASSFQLAGVSTDTQYF. The CDR3 nucleotides are TGTGCCAGCAGTTTTCAATTAGCGGGGGTGAGCACAGATACGCAGTATTTT.

For the CDR3, the DNA is TGTGCCAGCAGCCACACAGCCTACGAGCAGTACTTC. Protein sequence: CASSHTAYEQYF. This chain joins TRBV6-2 or TRBV6-3 and TRBJ2-7, with D unclear. The CDR3 extends over 12 amino acids. The germline gives CDR1 MNHEY, CDR2 SVGEGT. Trimming removed 6 bases at V and 2 bases at J, with 8 bases between.

This chain joins TRBV5-6 and TRBJ2-2, with D tentatively TRBD1 or TRBD2 (6 bases each). V lost 3 bases and J lost 8, with 14 bases in between. Germline loops: CDR1 SGHDT, CDR2 YYEEEE. The CDR3 covers 14 residues. The chain's CDR3 is CASSSGAALGELFF. As DNA, the CDR3 is TGTGCCAGCAGCTCGGGGGCAGCCCTGGGGGAGCTGTTTTTT.

This rearrangement joins TRBV5-1 to TRBJ1-2; 12 bases agree with TRBD1. J gave up 8 bases and V 2 bases, and 7 bases lay outside the gene matches. The CDR3 extends over 15 amino acids. Germline assignment: CDR1 SGHRS and CDR2 YFSETQ. The CDR3 bases are TGCGCCAGCAGCTTCGGGACAGGGGGCGGTGAAGGCTACACCTTC. It encodes CASSFGTGGGEGYTF.

This clonotype was seen at least ten times. The rearrangement joins TRBV5-1 to TRBJ2-7; D is perhaps TRBD2 (6 bases). The CDR3 is 11 residues long. CDR1 and CDR2 from the germline V gene are SGHRS and YFSETQ. Trimming removed 5 bases at V and 7 bases at J, with 10 bases between. The DNA of the CDR3 is TGCGCCAGCAGACTGGGAGGTGAGCAGTACTTC. This gives the protein CASRLGGEQYF.

In DNA form, the CDR3 reads TGTGCCAGCAGTCCATTTATGACAGTCAGCTCTGGGGCCAACGTCCTGACTTTC. It yields the protein CASSPFMTVSSGANVLTF. V usage is TRBV27 and J usage is TRBJ2-6, with D tentatively TRBD1 (5 bases). Per the germline V gene, CDR1 is MNHEY and CDR2 is SMNVEV (reference sequence). The CDR3 consists of 18 residues. The V gene lost 5 bases and the J gene lost 0 bases, with 17 bases spanning the gap.

CDR3 nucleotide sequence: TGTGCCAGCAGTGAAGGTGGCCTCTACGAGCAGTACTTC. The encoded protein is CASSEGGLYEQYF. This chain connects TRBV2 to TRBJ2-7; no clear D gene. Between the trimmed V and J ends, which lost 1 base and 3 bases, there was a span of 7 bases. Germline loops: CDR1 SNHLY, CDR2 FYNNEI. CDR3 length equals 13 residues.

The J gene is TRBJ2-4, the V gene TRBV2; TRBD1 might be the D (6 bases). The CDR3 runs to 18 residues. Germline CDR1 reads SNHLY; CDR2 reads FYNNEI. V lost 3 bases and J lost 4, with 22 bases in between. For the CDR3, the DNA is TGTGCCAGCAGTGACGGGTACGACGAGTGGGGGCCGAAAAACATTCAGTACTTC. It codes for CASSDGYDEWGPKNIQYF.

The chain combines TRBV5-1 with TRBJ2-7; 7 bases are a match to TRBD2. Germline V gene data show CDR1 as SGHRS and CDR2 as YFSETQ. V was pared by 0 bases and J by 6 bases, with 12 bases of the junction left unmatched. The CDR3 is 16 amino acids. The CDR3 protein is CASSLGSGVLTGEQYF. The DNA of the CDR3 is TGCGCCAGCAGCTTGGGAAGCGGGGTCCTTACCGGCGAGCAGTACTTC.

V is TRBV24-1 and J is TRBJ2-1, with 9 bases lining up with TRBD1. In germline, CDR1 is KGHDR, CDR2 SFDVKD. Trimming removed 7 bases from V and 4 bases from J; junction bases left unmatched: 7. The CDR3 sequence is 15 residues long. The CDR3 is CATSFGQGTYNEQFF. In DNA, the CDR3 is TGTGCCACCAGCTTCGGACAGGGGACTTACAATGAGCAGTTCTTC.

The chain is built from TRBV14 and TRBJ1-1, with D possibly TRBD1 on 5 matching bases. The ends were cut back, 5 bases at V and 5 bases at J, with 12 bases in the middle. Germline CDR1 and CDR2: SGHDN and FVKESK. This CDR3 has 13 amino acids. In DNA form, the CDR3 reads TGTGCCAGCAGCATAGACAGAATTACTGAAGCTTTCTTT. It yields the protein CASSIDRITEAFF.

The J gene is TRBJ2-3, the V gene TRBV28; D remains unclear. The V end was cut by 1 base, the J end by 6 bases, with 8 bases between. CDR3 length equals 13 residues. The germline V gene has CDR1 MDHEN and CDR2 SYDVKM. In DNA form, the CDR3 reads TGTGCCAGCAGTTTATCAATGTTGGATACGCAGTATTTT. Its protein is CASSLSMLDTQYF.